Sequencing of this T cell receptor beta chain was carried out in a study of cytomegalovirus exposure and HLA in healthy donors. The study's findings and limits: A later analysis reported that several of the most significant clusters appeared to be linked to common viral pathogens, among them Epstein-Barr virus. Researchers reported in a later analysis that a missense DCLRE1C variant was tied to TCR beta V- and J-gene trimming. More clonal expansion characterized HLA-associated TCR beta chains than equally common others in a later analysis.

Researchers ran the PCR with 60 Vbeta and 13 Jbeta primers. This table comes from immunoSEQ multiplex PCR, and its TCRdb copy is limited to in-frame clones, with some not included. The data show around 200,000 clones, 60% to 85% seen once. The CDR3 extends over 14 amino acids. Looked up from germline, CDR1 is SEHNR and CDR2 is FQNEAQ (reference sequence). V gave up 3 bases and J gave up 1 base, with 9 bases separating them. On this clone: Its cognate antigen is unknown.

What was sequenced was PBMCs. This clonotype was sampled from a man aged 40-49 years in good health and CMV-seronegative. The chain joins TRBV7-9 to TRBJ1-1; D is possibly TRBD1 (5 bases). CDR3 in amino acids: CASSLGLSNTEAFF. The CDR3 bases are TGTGCCAGCAGCTTGGGACTTTCGAACACTGAAGCTTTCTTT.